Below, one T cell receptor beta chain is given with its context. Germline loops: CDR1 MNHEY, CDR2 SVGAGI. V was pared by 0 bases and J by 5 bases, with 9 bases between. This CDR3 spans 14 amino acids. The use of a sample-barcoded 5' primer and a J-beta primer mix characterized a second PCR of roughly 6 to 11 cycles. Per sample, CDR3-containing paired-end reads numbered at least 2.5 million. TCRdb called the 5' RACE reads again in MiXCR, with one record for every CDR3 protein. The data show roughly 2 million distinct CDR3 sequences, with roughly 50% seen just once and less than 2.5% held by the top ten. This specimen belongs to a study of blood T cells in healthy people across ages.

V usage is TRBV6-5 and J usage is TRBJ2-3; D call uncertain. The receptor comes from a woman aged 40 to 50 in good health. Sample: blood. The CDR3 loop is CASSYSRTEDTQYF. The CDR3, as DNA: TGTGCCAGCAGTTACTCGAGGACCGAAGATACGCAGTATTTT.